The rows below give T cell receptor beta chains drawn from one sample of a study of vaccination and CD4 T cells after COVID-19. TCRdb reanalysed the PCR reads using MiXCR and keeps one entry per CDR3 protein. This table has 14,000 or so distinct CDR3 sequences, under 25% appearing once. Antigens for these TCRs are unknown. Sequencing input: cultured CD4+ T cells from blood. The receptors shown here come from a human donor with COVID-19. Each CDR3 is given with its conserved first and last residue. Fields, in order: clone size, D gene, J gene, V gene, CDR3 DNA, CDR3 protein. The D gene is left open where the match is weak. The size field is filled for only some rows; it gives once, few, many or a size class.

. | . | TRBJ1-2 | TRBV19 | TGTGCCAGTAGTATTACGGGGACTCTAAACCTCTATGGCTACACCTTC | CASSITGTLNLYGYTF
few | . | TRBJ1-3 | TRBV6-5 | TGTGCCAGCAGTTACAGGGGTGGAAACACCATATATTTT | CASSYRGGNTIYF
few | TRBD2 | TRBJ2-7 | TRBV29-1 | TGCAGCGTTATACCTAGCGGGGGTACTAGGGGCGAGCAGTACTTC | CSVIPSGGTRGEQYF
. | . | TRBJ2-3 | TRBV7-6 | TGTGCCAGCAGCTTAGGGTTGGATACGCAGTATTTT | CASSLGLDTQYF
. | . | TRBJ2-6 | TRBV20-1 | TGCAGTGCTAGTCGGGGCGGGCTCTCTGGGGCCAACGTCCTGACTTTC | CSASRGGLSGANVLTF
. | TRBD2 | TRBJ2-1 | TRBV20-1 | TGCAGTGCTAACCAGCGGGGACTAACGGTTTACAATGAGCAGTTCTTC | CSANQRGLTVYNEQFF
. | TRBD1 | TRBJ2-7 | TRBV5-1 | TGCGCCCGCTACAGGGGGCGATCGGAGGTCCCGTATTACTACGAGCAGTACTTC | CARYRGRSEVPYYYEQYF
. | . | TRBJ1-3 | TRBV11-2 | TGTGCCAGCAGCTTAGACAGGGGCTCTGGAAACACCATATATTTT | CASSLDRGSGNTIYF
. | TRBD1 | TRBJ2-5 | TRBV20-1 | TGCAGTGGACAGGGCGTCAGGGAGACCCAGTACTTC | CSGQGVRETQYF
. | . | TRBJ2-3 | TRBV27 | TGTGCCAGCAGTTTATCTCCAAGCGAAACAGATACGCAGTATTTT | CASSLSPSETDTQYF
. | . | TRBJ1-2 | TRBV29-1 | TGCAGCGTTGTTCACTTGAACTATGGCTACACCTTC | CSVVHLNYGYTF
few | . | TRBJ1-2 | TRBV6-5 | TGTGCCAGCAGTTACTCGGGGGGGAACTATGGCTACACCTTC | CASSYSGGNYGYTF
few | TRBD2 | TRBJ2-5 | TRBV6-1 | TGTGCCACCGAGGGACTCGCTGGGGGGGCCCAGTACTTC | CATEGLAGGAQYF
. | TRBD1 | TRBJ1-3 | TRBV5-1 | TGCGCCAGCAGCCCGGGACAGAGCAAGGACACCATATATTTT | CASSPGQSKDTIYF
. | . | TRBJ1-1 | TRBV20-1 | TGCAGTGCCAACCTCCAGCCCCCCGAGGCTTTCTTT | CSANLQPPEAFF
. | . | TRBJ2-6 | TRBV10-3 | TGTGCCATCAGTGAGAGTCAGTCTAGCTCTGGGGCCAACGTCCTGACTTTC | CAISESQSSSGANVLTF
few | TRBD1 | TRBJ2-2 | TRBV12-3/TRBV12-4 | TGTGCCAGCAGCTTAGGCACGCGGACAGGGGGGGACGGGGAGCTGTTTTTT | CASSLGTRTGGDGELFF
few | TRBD2 | TRBJ2-3 | TRBV18 | TGTGCCAGCTCATTCAGCGGGGGGAGCACAGATACGCAGTATTTT | CASSFSGGSTDTQYF